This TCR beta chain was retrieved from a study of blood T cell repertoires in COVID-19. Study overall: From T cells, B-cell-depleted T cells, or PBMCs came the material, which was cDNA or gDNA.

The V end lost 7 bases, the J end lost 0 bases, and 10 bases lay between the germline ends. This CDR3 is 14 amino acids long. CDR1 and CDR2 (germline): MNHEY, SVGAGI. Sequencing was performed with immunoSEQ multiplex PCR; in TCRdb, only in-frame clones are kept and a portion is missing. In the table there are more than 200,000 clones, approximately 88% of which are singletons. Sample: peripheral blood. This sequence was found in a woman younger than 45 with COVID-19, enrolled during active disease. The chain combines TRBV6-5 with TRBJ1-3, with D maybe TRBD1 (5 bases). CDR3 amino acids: CASMGLTSGNTIYF. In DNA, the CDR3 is TGTGCCAGCATGGGGCTTACCTCTGGAAACACCATATATTTT.